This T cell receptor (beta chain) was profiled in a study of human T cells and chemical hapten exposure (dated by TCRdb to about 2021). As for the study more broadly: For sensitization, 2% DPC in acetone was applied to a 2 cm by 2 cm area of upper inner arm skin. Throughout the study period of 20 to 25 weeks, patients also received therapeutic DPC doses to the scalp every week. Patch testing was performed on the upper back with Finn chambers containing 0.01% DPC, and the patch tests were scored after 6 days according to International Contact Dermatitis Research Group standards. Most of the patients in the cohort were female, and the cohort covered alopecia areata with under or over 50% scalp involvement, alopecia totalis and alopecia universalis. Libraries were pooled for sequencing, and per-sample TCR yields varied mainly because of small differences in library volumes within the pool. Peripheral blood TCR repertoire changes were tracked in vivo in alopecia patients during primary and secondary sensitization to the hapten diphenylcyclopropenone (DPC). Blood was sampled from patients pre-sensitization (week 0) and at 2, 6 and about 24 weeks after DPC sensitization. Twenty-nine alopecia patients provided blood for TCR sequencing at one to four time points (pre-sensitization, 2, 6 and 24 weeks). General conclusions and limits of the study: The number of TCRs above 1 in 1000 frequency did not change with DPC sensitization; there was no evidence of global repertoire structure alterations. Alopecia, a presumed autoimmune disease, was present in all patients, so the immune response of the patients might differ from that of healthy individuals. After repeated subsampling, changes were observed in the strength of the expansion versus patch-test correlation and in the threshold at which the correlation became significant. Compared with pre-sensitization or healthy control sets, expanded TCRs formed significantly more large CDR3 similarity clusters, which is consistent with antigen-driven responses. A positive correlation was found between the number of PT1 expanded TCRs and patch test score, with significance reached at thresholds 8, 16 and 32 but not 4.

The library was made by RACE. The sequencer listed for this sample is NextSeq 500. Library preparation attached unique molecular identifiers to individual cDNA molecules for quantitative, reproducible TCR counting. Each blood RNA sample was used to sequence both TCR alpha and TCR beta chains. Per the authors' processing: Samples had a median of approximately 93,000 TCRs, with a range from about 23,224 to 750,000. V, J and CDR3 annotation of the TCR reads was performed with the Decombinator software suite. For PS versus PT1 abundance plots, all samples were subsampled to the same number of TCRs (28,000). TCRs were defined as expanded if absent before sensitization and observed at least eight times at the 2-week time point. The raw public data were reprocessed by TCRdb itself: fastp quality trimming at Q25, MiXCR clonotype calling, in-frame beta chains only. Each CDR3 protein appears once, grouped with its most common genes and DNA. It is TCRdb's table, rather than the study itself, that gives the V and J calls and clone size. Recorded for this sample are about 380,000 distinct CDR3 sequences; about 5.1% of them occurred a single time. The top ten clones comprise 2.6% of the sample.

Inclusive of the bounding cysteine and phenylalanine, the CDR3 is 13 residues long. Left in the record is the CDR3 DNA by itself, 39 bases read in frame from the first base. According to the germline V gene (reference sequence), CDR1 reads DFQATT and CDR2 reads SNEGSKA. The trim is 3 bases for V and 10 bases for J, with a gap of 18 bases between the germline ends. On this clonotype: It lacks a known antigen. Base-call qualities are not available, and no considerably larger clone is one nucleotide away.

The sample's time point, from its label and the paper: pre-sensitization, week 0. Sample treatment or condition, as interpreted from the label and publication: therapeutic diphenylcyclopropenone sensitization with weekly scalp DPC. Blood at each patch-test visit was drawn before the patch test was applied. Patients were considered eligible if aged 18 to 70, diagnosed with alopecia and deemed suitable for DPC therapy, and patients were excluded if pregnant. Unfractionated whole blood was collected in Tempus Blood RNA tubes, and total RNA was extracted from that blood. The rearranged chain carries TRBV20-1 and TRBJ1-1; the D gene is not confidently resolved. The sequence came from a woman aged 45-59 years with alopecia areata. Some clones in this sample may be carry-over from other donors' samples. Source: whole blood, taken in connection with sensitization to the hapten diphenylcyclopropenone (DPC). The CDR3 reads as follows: CSASPPPRDGAFF. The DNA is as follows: TGCAGTGCTAGCCCTCCCCCCCGTGATGGAGCTTTCTTT.